This T cell receptor (beta chain) stems from a study of molecular identifiers for immune sequencing clone quantification. The CDR3 length is 14 residues. Germline loops: CDR1 MNHEY, CDR2 SMNVEV (reference sequence). V lost 5 bases and J lost 6, with 13 bases in between. TCRdb recomputed calls from the PCR reads with MiXCR, one row per CDR3 protein. The table includes about 510,000 distinct CDR3 sequences, 20% to 25% detected once. This clonotype was seen only a few times. Naive CD8 sequencing libraries were generated from approximately 20,000 to 1,000,000 sorted cells, with 10%, 30% or 50% RNA as input.

The receptor's source is a human donor in good health. Some libraries in this study had Jurkat cell RNA spiked in. Sample: naive CD8+ T cells from blood, with Jurkat cell RNA spiked in. Subset described: FACS-sorted CD8+CD4-CCR7+CD45RA+ naive T cells. The gene calls are TRBV27 and TRBJ1-4, with D hard to call. The CDR3 reads CASSQDRLHEKLFF. In DNA, the CDR3 is TGTGCCAGCAGTCAGGACCGGCTCCATGAAAAACTGTTTTTT.